These T cell receptor beta chains were read from a single sample in a study of blood T cell repertoires in COVID-19. The protocol was immunoSEQ multiplex PCR, while the TCRdb copy is restricted to in-frame clones and leaves out a portion. Here the sample spans around 6,300 clones, around 83% being singletons. Sequencing input: peripheral blood. The source is a human donor with active COVID-19. The donor label of this sample is uncertain. The CDR3 runs from the conserved cysteine through the conserved F or W. The D gene is left open where the match is weak. Not all rows give a size; the values are once, few, many and, for expanded clones, a class.

d_call: .; j_call: TRBJ2-3; v_call: TRBV27; clone_size: .; cdr3_length: 17; cdr3_aa: CASLRRATRRDTDTQYF; cdr3_nt: TGTGCCAGCTTACGCCGGGCGACGAGGAGGGACACAGATACGCAGTATTTT
d_call: .; j_call: TRBJ2-5; v_call: TRBV7-9; clone_size: .; cdr3_length: 15; cdr3_aa: CASSPSGTPEETQYF; cdr3_nt: TGTGCCAGCAGCCCCTCCGGGACTCCTGAAGAGACCCAGTACTTC
d_call: TRBD1; j_call: TRBJ1-2; v_call: TRBV19; clone_size: .; cdr3_length: 14; cdr3_aa: CASKITGGVYGYTF; cdr3_nt: TGTGCCAGTAAAATAACAGGGGGAGTCTATGGCTACACCTTC
d_call: TRBD1; j_call: TRBJ2-5; v_call: TRBV5-1; clone_size: .; cdr3_length: 15; cdr3_aa: CASSPGTAHQETQYF; cdr3_nt: TGCGCCAGCAGTCCCGGGACAGCCCATCAAGAGACCCAGTACTTC
d_call: .; j_call: TRBJ1-4; v_call: TRBV7-9; clone_size: .; cdr3_length: 15; cdr3_aa: CASSLASGGSEKLFF; cdr3_nt: TGTGCCAGCAGCTTAGCGTCTGGGGGCAGTGAAAAACTGTTTTTT
d_call: .; j_call: TRBJ2-5; v_call: TRBV5-4; clone_size: few; cdr3_length: 13; cdr3_aa: CASSLGSQETQYF; cdr3_nt: TGTGCCAGCAGCTTGGGTAGCCAAGAGACCCAGTACTTC
d_call: TRBD1; j_call: TRBJ1-2; v_call: TRBV2; clone_size: .; cdr3_length: 14; cdr3_aa: CASLPGQGRDGYTF; cdr3_nt: TGTGCCAGCCTCCCGGGACAGGGTAGGGATGGCTACACCTTC
d_call: .; j_call: TRBJ2-7; v_call: TRBV5-1; clone_size: once; cdr3_length: 15; cdr3_aa: CASSLEVAINYEQYF; cdr3_nt: TGCGCCAGCAGCTTGGAAGTAGCGATCAACTACGAGCAGTACTTC
d_call: .; j_call: TRBJ1-3; v_call: TRBV5-5; clone_size: .; cdr3_length: 16; cdr3_aa: CASSSDTADSGNTIYF; cdr3_nt: TGTGCCAGCAGCTCGGACACGGCAGACTCTGGAAACACCATATATTTT
d_call: TRBD1; j_call: TRBJ1-4; v_call: TRBV6-6; clone_size: .; cdr3_length: 13; cdr3_aa: CASSYQGQHKLFF; cdr3_nt: TGTGCCAGCAGTTACCAGGGACAGCACAAACTGTTTTTT
d_call: TRBD2; j_call: TRBJ2-1; v_call: TRBV25-1; clone_size: hyperexpanded; cdr3_length: 13; cdr3_aa: CASGLAESNEQFF; cdr3_nt: TGTGCCAGTGGACTAGCGGAGAGTAATGAGCAGTTCTTC
d_call: TRBD1; j_call: TRBJ1-2; v_call: TRBV7-2; clone_size: .; cdr3_length: 12; cdr3_aa: CASSWNRGLCTF; cdr3_nt: TGTGCCAGCAGCTGGAACAGGGGGCTCTGCACCTTC
d_call: TRBD2; j_call: TRBJ2-3; v_call: TRBV15; clone_size: .; cdr3_length: 16; cdr3_aa: CATSRDRGGRADTQYF; cdr3_nt: TGTGCCACCAGCAGAGACCGGGGGGGCCGTGCAGATACGCAGTATTTT
d_call: TRBD1; j_call: TRBJ2-7; v_call: TRBV25-1; clone_size: .; cdr3_length: 15; cdr3_aa: CASSEGTGRYYEQYF; cdr3_nt: TGTGCCAGCAGTGAAGGGACAGGGAGATACTACGAGCAGTACTTC
d_call: .; j_call: TRBJ2-2; v_call: TRBV13; clone_size: .; cdr3_length: 14; cdr3_aa: CASSLGRADGELFF; cdr3_nt: TGTGCCAGCAGCTTAGGGAGGGCGGACGGGGAGCTGTTTTTT
d_call: TRBD1; j_call: TRBJ2-7; v_call: TRBV6-5; clone_size: .; cdr3_length: 15; cdr3_aa: CASRPRQGSAYEQYF; cdr3_nt: TGTGCCAGCAGACCTCGACAGGGCTCGGCCTACGAGCAGTACTTC
d_call: TRBD2; j_call: TRBJ2-3; v_call: TRBV5-6; clone_size: .; cdr3_length: 14; cdr3_aa: CASSMTSGTYTQYF; cdr3_nt: TGTGCCAGCAGCATGACTAGCGGGACATATACGCAGTATTTT
d_call: .; j_call: TRBJ2-1; v_call: TRBV7-6; clone_size: .; cdr3_length: 15; cdr3_aa: CASSFEPGWQYEQFF; cdr3_nt: TGTGCCAGCAGCTTTGAACCGGGATGGCAATATGAGCAGTTCTTC
d_call: TRBD2; j_call: TRBJ2-7; v_call: TRBV5-1; clone_size: .; cdr3_length: 19; cdr3_aa: CASSWTGTSGTSSSYEQYF; cdr3_nt: TGCGCCAGCAGCTGGACCGGGACTAGCGGGACTTCGAGCTCCTACGAGCAGTACTTC
d_call: .; j_call: TRBJ2-4; v_call: TRBV6-2/TRBV6-3; clone_size: .; cdr3_length: 15; cdr3_aa: CASSRKTGVKNIQYF; cdr3_nt: TGTGCCAGCAGTCGCAAGACAGGAGTCAAAAACATTCAGTACTTC
d_call: TRBD1; j_call: TRBJ2-1; v_call: TRBV7-9; clone_size: .; cdr3_length: 14; cdr3_aa: CASRSAGGSNEQFF; cdr3_nt: TGTGCCAGCAGATCCGCAGGGGGCTCCAATGAGCAGTTCTTC
d_call: TRBD2; j_call: TRBJ2-7; v_call: TRBV19; clone_size: .; cdr3_length: 14; cdr3_aa: CASTRTSGTYEQYF; cdr3_nt: TGTGCCAGCACTCGGACTAGCGGGACCTACGAGCAGTACTTC